Sequencing of this T cell receptor beta chain was carried out in a study of preoperative IRX-2 immunotherapy in early breast cancer. The table came from immunoSEQ multiplex PCR; TCRdb's copy has only in-frame clones and leaves some out. Among tens of thousands of clones listed, over 75% were seen once. The CDR3 has 15 amino acids. In germline, CDR1 is MDHEN, CDR2 SYDVKM. Losses at the gene ends were 4 bases for V and 2 bases for J; bases not matched to a gene: 4. Treatment meaning: preoperative locoregional IRX-2 cytokine immunotherapy. This phase Ib study tested locoregional IRX-2 cytokine immunotherapy given before surgery.

The specimen was collected from a patient treated with IRX-2 immunotherapy. The sequence was collected from a human donor with breast cancer. This chain joins TRBV28 and TRBJ2-7; TRBD2 aligns across 11 bases. Here the CDR3 DNA reads TGTGCCAGCAGTTCCCCTAGCGGGGGGACCTACGAGCAGTACTTC. Translating it yields CASSSPSGGTYEQYF. The full variable domain, with the rest looked up from reference TRBV28 and TRBJ2-7, is DVKVTQSSRYLVKRTGEKVFLECVQDMDHENMFWYRQDPGLGLRLIYFSYDVKMKEKGDIPEGYSVSREKKERFSLILESASTNQTSMYLCASSSPSGGTYEQYFGPGTRLTVT.